The sequence of this T cell receptor (beta chain) was determined in a study of technical replicates of blood from four donors (dated by TCRdb to about 2017). Regarding this clone: Which antigen it targets is not known. No clone much larger than this one lies a single base away; base qualities are absent.

The CDR3 has 13 amino acids, counting the end cysteine and phenylalanine. The sequence is cut down to CDR3 DNA, 39 bases in frame from base 1. Taken from the germline V gene (reference sequence), the CDR1 and CDR2 loops are SGHKS and YYEKEE. V is shortened by 0 bases, J by 4 bases, and the region joining them spans 8 bases. The library was built by means of the immunoSEQ multiplex PCR assay. Imported from immuneACCESS, the table was reduced by TCRdb to in-frame sequences with V and J called. These copies leave out some clones; in studies compared against another copy, an unresolved V gene accounts for under half, and the cause of the remainder is not known. The sample table shows 12,000 or so clones, and about 91% are seen once. Together, the top ten hold approximately 9% of the sample.

The sequenced sample consisted of PBMCs. The clonotype comes from a human donor in good health. In this chain, TRBV5-5 is recombined with TRBJ2-7, with TRBD2 tentatively as D gene (5 bases match). CDR3 region: CASSLVGGYEQYF. The DNA is TGTGCCAGCAGCTTGGTTGGAGGATACGAGCAGTACTTC.